What follows are 25 T cell receptor beta chains derived from one specimen sequenced in a study of STAT5B mutations in CD4+ large granular lymphocyte leukemia. TCRdb keeps only in-frame clones here, not all; method: immunoSEQ multiplex PCR. The table lists tens of thousands of clones, 65% to 85% of them singletons, with just under 0.35% in the top ten. Sequenced material: CD4+ T cells from blood buffy coats. Receptor source: a human donor in good health.

The rearrangement links TRBV7-3 to TRBJ2-2; no reliable D call. The CDR3 length is 14 residues. Germline-derived CDR1 and CDR2 are SGHTA and FQGTGA. V was shortened by 4 bases and J by 8 bases, with 14 bases between the two germline ends. CDR3 sequence: CASSSTQMSGELFF. In nucleotides, the CDR3 is TGTGCCAGCAGCTCCACCCAGATGAGTGGGGAGCTGTTTTTT.

A single count supports this clone. J is TRBJ2-1 and V is TRBV10-1; D possibly matches TRBD1 or TRBD2 (5 bases each). This CDR3 spans 16 amino acids. V was cut by 4 bases and J by 9 bases, with 22 bases left in between. Germline-derived CDR1 and CDR2 are WNHNN and SYGVQD (reference sequence). The CDR3 DNA follows: TGCGCCAGCAGTGTGGAGGCAGGGAGTTTCTTAGGTGAGCAGTTCTTC. This codes for CASSVEAGSFLGEQFF.

V and J are TRBV28 and TRBJ2-7; 15 nucleotides line up with TRBD2. V shed 5 bases and J 3 bases; nucleotides not matched to a gene: 11. Germline-derived CDR1 and CDR2 are MDHEN and SYDVKM. The CDR3 spans 18 residues. The CDR3 spells CASSGGTSGRFRIYEQYF. CDR3 DNA sequence: TGTGCCAGCAGTGGCGGGACTAGCGGGAGGTTTCGGATCTACGAGCAGTACTTC.

The chain uses TRBV5-1 and TRBJ2-3; D might be TRBD1 or TRBD2, each matching 5 bases. Trimming cost V 3 bases and J 1 base, with 12 bases left between them. The germline CDR1 and CDR2 sequences are SGHRS and YFSETQ. The CDR3 runs 15 residues. CDR3 sequence (DNA): TGCGCCAGCAGCTGGGACCCCAGGGGCACAGATACGCAGTATTTT. Protein product: CASSWDPRGTDTQYF. Using reference TRBV5-1 and TRBJ2-3 for the parts outside the CDR3, the full variable domain is KAGVTQTPRYLIKTRGQQVTLSCSPISGHRSVSWYQQTPGQGLQFLFEYFSETQRNKGNFPGRFSGRQFSNSRSEMNVSTLELGDSALYLCASSWDPRGTDTQYFGPGTRLTVL.

J is TRBJ2-1 and V is TRBV20-1; D unresolved. Between the trimmed V and J ends, which lost 0 bases and 10 bases, there was a span of 7 bases. This CDR3 spans 11 amino acids. Per the germline V gene, CDR1 is DFQATT and CDR2 is SNEGSKA (reference sequence). In nucleotides, the CDR3 is TGCAGTGCTAGAGATCTGGGGGAGCAGTTCTTC. Protein: CSARDLGEQFF.

This sequence joins TRBV7-8 and TRBJ2-2; D is perhaps TRBD1 or TRBD2 (5 bases each). V was trimmed by 6 bases and J by 6 bases, leaving 17 bases between them. The CDR3 extends over 15 amino acids. From germline, CDR1 is SGHVS and CDR2 FQNEAQ. CDR3 region: CASSLGENYPGELFF. CDR3 DNA: TGTGCCAGCAGTCTGGGGGAAAATTACCCCGGGGAGCTGTTTTTT.

Here the CDR3 reads CASIGVPSQETQYF. DNA of the CDR3: TGCGCCAGCATAGGTGTTCCGTCCCAAGAGACCCAGTACTTC. The genes are TRBV10-2 and TRBJ2-5; D unclear. V lost 7 bases and J 1 base, leaving 13 bases between the germline ends. There are 14 residues in the CDR3. Germline CDR1 is WSHSY and CDR2 is SAAADI.

The chain employs TRBV30 and TRBJ2-1; no clear D. The CDR3 sequence is 15 residues long. Germline assignment: CDR1 GTSNPN and CDR2 SVGIG (reference sequence). With 0 bases removed from V and 0 bases from J, the gap between germline ends came to 9 bases. CDR3 residues: CAWSVTASSYNEQFF. The DNA for the CDR3 is TGTGCCTGGAGTGTAACGGCGAGCTCCTACAATGAGCAGTTCTTC.

This clone was counted once. The chain has TRBV11-2 and TRBJ1-2; possible D gene TRBD1, 5 bases. Trimming stripped 1 base from V and 6 bases from J, with 18 bases between. Germline CDR1 reads SGHAT; CDR2 reads FQNNGV. This CDR3 has 16 residues. The CDR3 loop reads CASSLGGIVSADGYTF. For the CDR3, the DNA is TGTGCCAGCAGCTTAGGGGGCATAGTTAGTGCGGATGGCTACACCTTC.

V usage is TRBV18 and J usage is TRBJ2-1; D could derive from TRBD1 or TRBD2 (6 bases each). Germline assignment: CDR1 KGHSH and CDR2 LQKENI. Trimming stripped 1 base from V and 6 bases from J, with 7 bases between. This CDR3 is 13 amino acids long. In nucleotides, the CDR3 is TGTGCCAGCTCACCACAGGGGGGCAATGAGCAGTTCTTC. Protein product: CASSPQGGNEQFF.

The chain recombines TRBV29-1 with TRBJ1-2; no clear D. V gave up 3 bases and J gave up 7 bases, with 12 bases separating them. Germline CDR1 SQVTM, CDR2 ANQGSEA. The CDR3 loop spans 12 amino acids. The CDR3 DNA sequence: TGCAGCGTTGATCTGCTCTTTTCTGGCTACACCTTC. Protein product: CSVDLLFSGYTF.

This chain joins TRBV30 and TRBJ1-3; tentative D call: TRBD1 (6 bases). Trimming took 1 base from V and 8 from J, leaving 15 bases between them. CDR1 GTSNPN and CDR2 SVGIG come from the germline V gene (reference sequence). The CDR3 is 14 amino acids. The CDR3 region is CAWSAGGRVDTIYF. CDR3 in DNA: TGTGCCTGGAGTGCCGGGGGGCGCGTGGACACCATATATTTT.

The chain is built from TRBV13 and TRBJ1-6; 9 positions match TRBD1. The V gene's germline CDR1 is PRHDT and CDR2 FYEKMQ (reference sequence). J lost 10 bases, V lost 5 bases, and 6 bases had no gene match. This CDR3 is built from 14 residues. In DNA form, the CDR3 reads TGTGCCAGCAGCGGGGACAGGGTAGGATCACCCCTCCACTTT. This translates into CASSGDRVGSPLHF.

V is TRBV19 and J is TRBJ2-5, with TRBD1 matching over 11 bases. Germline CDR1 is LNHDA and CDR2 is SQIVND (reference sequence). The CDR3 runs to 14 residues. Trimming took 5 bases from V and 4 from J; bases not matched to a gene: 3. CDR3 amino acids: CASSQGTGGETQYF. CDR3 bases: TGTGCCAGTAGTCAAGGGACAGGGGGAGAGACCCAGTACTTC.

The V gene is TRBV9, the J gene TRBJ2-6, with D maybe TRBD1 (6 bases). Per the germline V gene, CDR1 is SGDLS and CDR2 is YYNGEE. V gave up 0 bases and J gave up 0 bases, with 13 bases separating them. The CDR3 has 18 residues. The DNA for the CDR3 is TGTGCCAGCAGCGTAGAGGGGGTGAGCTTCTCTGGGGCCAACGTCCTGACTTTC. Amino acid sequence: CASSVEGVSFSGANVLTF.

The chain joins TRBV9 to TRBJ2-1, with 15 bases matching TRBD2. The germline V gene encodes CDR1 SGDLS and CDR2 YYNGEE. This CDR3 has 17 residues. J gave up 4 bases and V 0 bases, and 2 bases lay outside the gene matches. The CDR3 reads CASSVGTSGRGYNEQFF. The DNA for the CDR3 is TGTGCCAGCAGCGTAGGGACTAGCGGGAGGGGATACAATGAGCAGTTCTTC.

This clone has a handful of counts. V usage is TRBV19 and J usage is TRBJ2-7; tentative D call: TRBD2 (6 bases). The CDR3 length is 14 residues. The germline V gene has CDR1 LNHDA and CDR2 SQIVND (reference sequence). Trimming stripped 2 bases from V and 4 bases from J, with 12 bases between. The CDR3 DNA reads as TGTGCCAGTAGTATATCGGGGGAGGCTTACGAGCAGTACTTC. It translates to CASSISGEAYEQYF.

Here the CDR3 reads CASSLRWDTQYF. The CDR3 DNA is TGTGCCAGCAGCTTACGATGGGATACGCAGTATTTT. This chain joins TRBV7-2 and TRBJ2-3; D call uncertain. Germline assignment: CDR1 SGHTA and CDR2 FQGNSA. Trimming shortened V by 2 bases and J by 6 bases, and 6 bases separated the two germline ends. The CDR3 spans 12 residues.

The chain has TRBV5-8 and TRBJ1-3; TRBD1 matches at 7 bases. CDR3 length: 16 amino acids. CDR1 is SGHTS and CDR2 is YDEGEE in the germline V gene. J gave up 0 bases and V 0 bases, and 3 bases lay outside the gene matches. The CDR3 bases are TGTGCCAGCAGCTTGGAGGGGGCCTACTCTGGAAACACCATATATTTT. It codes for CASSLEGAYSGNTIYF.

CDR3 bases: TGTGCCAGCAGCTTAGGGGGCGTACAAGAGACCCAGTACTTC. Amino acid sequence: CASSLGGVQETQYF. The chain links TRBV7-7 to TRBJ2-5; D possibly corresponds to TRBD1 (5 bases). The CDR3 has 14 amino acids. Trimming removed 1 base at V and 2 bases at J, with 8 bases between. Germline CDR1 is SSHAT and CDR2 is FNYEAQ (reference sequence).

This clone has a handful of counts. This chain connects TRBV30 to TRBJ1-6, with D unclear. This CDR3 is 12 amino acids long. Trimming left V 5 bases short and J 7 bases short, with 9 bases between. Germline CDR1 GTSNPN, CDR2 SVGIG (reference sequence). The CDR3 sequence is CAWGRENSPLHF. In nucleotides, the CDR3 is TGTGCCTGGGGGCGTGAGAATTCACCCCTCCACTTT.

The CDR3 loop reads CASSVGLVRYSYEQYF. CDR3 nucleotides: TGTGCCAGCAGCGTCGGATTAGTACGGTACTCCTACGAGCAGTACTTC. V gene TRBV11-2 combines with J gene TRBJ2-7; D unclear. This CDR3 is built from 16 residues. Germline assignment: CDR1 SGHAT and CDR2 FQNNGV. V lost 5 bases, J lost 0 bases, and 17 bases lay in between.

The rearrangement joins TRBV10-1 to TRBJ2-1; 7 nucleotides line up with TRBD2. The CDR3 is 16 amino acids. The germline gives CDR1 WNHNN, CDR2 SYGVQD (reference sequence). Trimming cost V 0 bases and J 9 bases; bases outside gene matches: 11. The chain's CDR3 is CASSESIGRPGGEQFF. Written as DNA, the CDR3 is TGCGCCAGCAGTGAGTCGATCGGGCGTCCGGGAGGTGAGCAGTTCTTC.

This chain links TRBV2 with TRBJ1-1; D remains ambiguous. This CDR3 is built from 11 residues. V lost 2 bases to trimming and J lost 8 bases, with 6 bases between them. The germline V gene has CDR1 SNHLY and CDR2 FYNNEI. The CDR3 sequence: CASSELLEAFF. CDR3 nucleotides: TGTGCCAGCAGTGAACTTTTAGAAGCTTTCTTT.

This chain uses TRBV9 with TRBJ2-5; no clear D gene. Trimming removed 0 bases at V and 2 bases at J, with 5 bases between. This CDR3 is 13 amino acids long. Per germline, CDR1 SGDLS and CDR2 YYNGEE. The chain's CDR3 is CASSVGRQETQYF. The CDR3 DNA follows: TGTGCCAGCAGCGTAGGGCGTCAAGAGACCCAGTACTTC.